One and the same sample provided the 6 T cell receptor beta chains below, sequenced in a study of T-cell memory formation after mild COVID-19. TCRdb recomputed calls from the 5' RACE reads with MiXCR, one row per CDR3 protein. The profile shows under 600,000 distinct CDR3 sequences, less than 25% of them singletons. Sequenced: PBMCs or a T cell subset sorted from them (not recorded which). The source of these receptors is an adult woman who had mild COVID-19 (a few samples of this study predate the infection). Cell type and time point are not known.

The genes are TRBV13 and TRBJ2-1; D remains ambiguous. The CDR3 covers 16 residues. Trimming shortened V by 5 bases and J by 2 bases, and 16 bases separated the two germline ends. Germline assignment: CDR1 PRHDT and CDR2 FYEKMQ (reference sequence). CDR3 nucleotides: TGTGCCAGCAGCCCCCAGACACGTTTGGCCTACAATGAGCAGTTCTTC. Its translation: CASSPQTRLAYNEQFF.

This clonotype came up a few times. The rearrangement links TRBV7-6 to TRBJ2-7, with D perhaps matching TRBD2 (6 bases). Germline V gene lookup returns CDR1 SGHVS and CDR2 FNYEAQ. The CDR3 covers 12 residues. V lost 0 bases to trimming and J lost 6 bases, with 6 bases between them. CDR3 protein: CASSLAAGEQYF. The DNA of the CDR3 is TGTGCCAGCAGCTTAGCAGCGGGCGAGCAGTACTTC.

The chain has TRBV6-5 and TRBJ2-5; TRBD1 matches 8 bases. Germline V lookup: CDR1 MNHEY, CDR2 SVGAGI. CDR3 length equals 13 residues. Unmatched junction bases numbered 5, after V lost 6 bases and J lost 5 bases. CDR3 DNA: TGTGCCAGCAGGATGACAGGGGAGGAGACCCAGTACTTC. This translates into CASRMTGEETQYF.

The chain links TRBV29-1 to TRBJ1-1; no firm D call. Germline V gene lookup returns CDR1 SQVTM and CDR2 ANQGSEA. There are 11 residues in the CDR3. V was pared by 7 bases and J by 1 base, with 7 bases between. The CDR3 sequence: CSEATNTEAFF. The CDR3 DNA reads as TGCAGCGAGGCAACGAACACTGAAGCTTTCTTT.

This clonotype came up a few times. The chain uses TRBV12-3 or TRBV12-4 and TRBJ2-1, with D possibly matching TRBD2 (6 bases). Trimming removed 11 bases at V and 4 bases at J, with 12 bases between. CDR3 size: 12 residues. CDR3 sequence: CAPPGEYNEQFF. The CDR3 coding sequence is TGTGCCCCCCCGGGGGAATACAATGAGCAGTTCTTC.

This rearrangement joins TRBV20-1 to TRBJ2-1; D is unclear. The CDR3 length is 15 residues. Trimming removed 4 bases from V and 0 bases from J, with 13 bases in between. Germline CDR1 reads DFQATT; CDR2 reads SNEGSKA (reference sequence). Here the CDR3 DNA reads TGCAGTGCTATCCTTTCGGATAGCTCCTACAATGAGCAGTTCTTC. Protein sequence: CSAILSDSSYNEQFF.